This TCR beta chain appears in the sequencing data of a study of identical twins. TCRdb reprocessed the 5' RACE reads with MiXCR, giving one entry per CDR3 protein. The data show more than 650,000 distinct CDR3 sequences, 6.1% seen once. This clonotype occurred many times. The CDR3 has 13 residues. Germline CDR1 is MNHEY and CDR2 is SMNVEV (reference sequence). V dropped 3 bases and J dropped 1 base, with 5 bases sitting between them. Material: naive T cells sorted from blood. The V gene is TRBV27, the J gene TRBJ2-3; the D is unclear. This clonotype originated in a man aged 18 to 29 in good health. The CDR3 nucleotides are TGTGCCAGCAGTTTTGATGGCACAGATACGCAGTATTTT. Amino acids: CASSFDGTDTQYF.